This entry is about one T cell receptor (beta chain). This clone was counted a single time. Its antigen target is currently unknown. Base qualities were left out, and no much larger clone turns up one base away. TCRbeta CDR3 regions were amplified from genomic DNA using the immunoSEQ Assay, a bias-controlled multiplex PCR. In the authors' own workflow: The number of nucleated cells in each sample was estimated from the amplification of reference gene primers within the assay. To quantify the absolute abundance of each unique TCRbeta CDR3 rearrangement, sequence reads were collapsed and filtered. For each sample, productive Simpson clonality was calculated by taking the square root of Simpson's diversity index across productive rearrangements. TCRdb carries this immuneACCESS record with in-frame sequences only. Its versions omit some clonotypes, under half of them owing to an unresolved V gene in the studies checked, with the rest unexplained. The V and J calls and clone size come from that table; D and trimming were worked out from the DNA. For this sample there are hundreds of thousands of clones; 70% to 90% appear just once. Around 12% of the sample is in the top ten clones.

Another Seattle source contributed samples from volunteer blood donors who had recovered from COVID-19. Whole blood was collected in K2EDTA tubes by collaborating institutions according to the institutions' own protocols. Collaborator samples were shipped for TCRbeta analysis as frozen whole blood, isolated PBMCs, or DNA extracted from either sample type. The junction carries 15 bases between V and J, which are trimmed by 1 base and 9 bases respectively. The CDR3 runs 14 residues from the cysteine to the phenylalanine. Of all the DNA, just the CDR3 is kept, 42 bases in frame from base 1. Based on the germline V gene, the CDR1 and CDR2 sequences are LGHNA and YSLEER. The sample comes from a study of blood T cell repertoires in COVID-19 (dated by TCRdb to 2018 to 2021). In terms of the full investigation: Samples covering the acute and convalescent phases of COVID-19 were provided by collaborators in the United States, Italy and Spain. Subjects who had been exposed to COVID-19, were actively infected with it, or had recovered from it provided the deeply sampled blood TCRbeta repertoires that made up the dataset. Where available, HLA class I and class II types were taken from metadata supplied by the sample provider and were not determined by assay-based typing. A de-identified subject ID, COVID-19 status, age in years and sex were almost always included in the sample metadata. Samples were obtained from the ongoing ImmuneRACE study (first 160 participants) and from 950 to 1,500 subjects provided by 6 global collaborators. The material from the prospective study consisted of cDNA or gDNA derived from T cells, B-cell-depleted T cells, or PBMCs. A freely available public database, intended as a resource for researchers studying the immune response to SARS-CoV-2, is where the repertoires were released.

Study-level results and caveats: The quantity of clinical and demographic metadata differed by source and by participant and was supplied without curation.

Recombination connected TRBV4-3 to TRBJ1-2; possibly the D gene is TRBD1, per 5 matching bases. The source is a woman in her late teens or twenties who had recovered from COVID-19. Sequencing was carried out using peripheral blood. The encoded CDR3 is CASSQVLGDSRYTF. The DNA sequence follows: TGCGCCAGCAGCCAAGTCCTAGGAGACAGCCGCTACACCTTC.